These 18 T cell receptor beta chains share one sample of origin, sequenced in a study of early T cells in non-severe SARS-CoV-2 infection (dated by TCRdb to the early 2020s). Library construction relied on 5' RACE. The run used a NextSeq 500. The public reads were run again by TCRdb, first through fastp at Q25 and then through MiXCR, and only productive beta chains were kept. Rows are unified per CDR3 protein, each entry keeping the most common DNA and genes. This sample is represented by about 48,000 distinct CDR3 sequences; roughly 9.8% of them were singletons. Roughly 8% of the sample comes from the top ten. The sequenced sample was whole blood. Source of these receptors: an adult who was a healthcare worker with PCR-confirmed SARS-CoV-2 infection or an uninfected control (not recorded which).

The table lists this clonotype with a few counts. The chain is built from TRBV29-1 and TRBJ2-3; 9 bases are shared with TRBD2. Germline loops: CDR1 SQVTM, CDR2 ANQGSEA. The length of the CDR3 is 15 residues. V shed 7 bases, J shed 0 bases, and the junction held 8 bases outside the gene matches. CDR3 protein: CSGIASGASTDTQYF. The CDR3 DNA sequence: TGCAGCGGGATAGCTAGCGGGGCTAGCACAGATACGCAGTATTTT.

This clonotype was recorded many times. The rearrangement joins TRBV29-1 to TRBJ2-7; no firm D call. The germline gives CDR1 SQVTM, CDR2 ANQGSEA. The CDR3 has 11 residues. Trimming removed 4 bases at V and 2 bases at J, with 6 bases between. The CDR3 DNA follows: TGCAGCGTTGGTGACACCTACGAGCAGTACTTC. Amino acid sequence: CSVGDTYEQYF.

There are a few counts of this clonotype. The rearrangement uses TRBV6-5 and TRBJ1-3; no definite D call. The CDR3 covers 13 residues. Between the trimmed V and J ends, which lost 7 bases and 2 bases, there was a span of 9 bases. Germline CDR1 reads MNHEY; CDR2 reads SVGAGI. The CDR3 sequence is CASMREAGNTIYF. CDR3 coding DNA: TGTGCCAGCATGAGGGAGGCTGGAAACACCATATATTTT.

This clonotype was observed at least ten times. This chain connects TRBV12-5 to TRBJ2-7, with D perhaps TRBD1 or TRBD2 (6 bases each). V lost 7 bases and J 3 bases, leaving 19 bases between the germline ends. CDR1 is LGHNT and CDR2 is FRNRAP in the germline V gene. The CDR3 has 15 amino acids. Here the CDR3 reads CASAGIWGANYEQYF. The CDR3 DNA sequence: TGTGCTAGTGCTGGTATATGGGGGGCCAACTACGAGCAGTACTTC.

This clonotype was observed a handful of times. V usage is TRBV19 and J usage is TRBJ1-5; D ambiguous. Germline V gives CDR1 LNHDA, CDR2 SQIVND (reference sequence). Trimming shortened V by 4 bases and J by 0 bases, and 4 bases separated the two germline ends. CDR3 length: 13 amino acids. CDR3 protein: CASSTTSNQPQHF. The DNA for the CDR3 is TGTGCCAGTAGTACTACTAGCAATCAGCCCCAGCATTTT.

The chain links TRBV5-5 to TRBJ2-4, with no clear D. The V end lost 0 bases, the J end lost 6 bases, and 4 bases lay between the germline ends. CDR1 is SGHKS, CDR2 YYEKEE, per germline (reference sequence). The CDR3 covers 12 residues. DNA of the CDR3: TGTGCCAGCAGCTTGGATTTAAACATTCAGTACTTC. It yields the protein CASSLDLNIQYF.

The chain joins TRBV7-2 to TRBJ1-1; D gene ambiguous. The CDR3 has 16 residues. V was clipped by 1 base and J by 5 bases, with 17 bases between them. Germline CDR1 SGHTA, CDR2 FQGNSA. The CDR3 spells CASSLGLTGWETEAFF. CDR3 coding DNA: TGTGCCAGCAGCTTAGGCTTGACCGGTTGGGAAACTGAAGCTTTCTTT. Full variable domain (remainder filled in from reference TRBV7-2 and TRBJ1-1): GAGVSQSPSNKVTEKGKDVELRCDPISGHTALYWYRQSLGQGLEFLIYFQGNSAPDKSGLPSDRFSAERTGGSVSTLTIQRTQQEDSAVYLCASSLGLTGWETEAFFGQGTRLTVV.

Many counts were recorded for this clonotype. The V and J genes are TRBV12-3 or TRBV12-4 and TRBJ2-7; the D is unclear. This CDR3 has 14 amino acids. V lost 5 bases to trimming and J lost 0 bases, with 11 bases between them. CDR3 amino acids: CASSIRSGSYEQYF. CDR3 bases: TGTGCCAGCAGTATTCGGTCAGGCTCCTACGAGCAGTACTTC.

This clonotype occurred many times. The chain combines TRBV5-1 with TRBJ2-1, with TRBD2 matching 8 bases. Germline V gene lookup returns CDR1 SGHRS and CDR2 YFSETQ. The CDR3 sequence is 17 residues long. Trimming at V came to 5 bases and at J to 5 bases, leaving 15 bases not matched to a gene. The CDR3 reads CASRYGTRSPPDNEQFF. CDR3 DNA: TGCGCCAGCAGGTACGGGACTAGATCACCCCCAGACAATGAGCAGTTCTTC. Complete variable domain (other parts from reference TRBV5-1 and TRBJ2-1): KAGVTQTPRYLIKTRGQQVTLSCSPISGHRSVSWYQQTPGQGLQFLFEYFSETQRNKGNFPGRFSGRQFSNSRSEMNVSTLELGDSALYLCASRYGTRSPPDNEQFFGPGTRLTVL.

The chain is built from TRBV5-1 and TRBJ1-6; the D is unclear. The CDR3 totals 14 residues. Germline assignment: CDR1 SGHRS and CDR2 YFSETQ. Trimming took off 0 bases at V and 7 bases at J, with 8 bases between the two ends. CDR3 protein: CASSLVSANSPLHF. In DNA, the CDR3 is TGCGCCAGCAGCTTGGTGTCAGCGAATTCACCCCTCCACTTT. The complete variable domain, with remaining parts taken from reference TRBV5-1 and TRBJ1-6, reads KAGVTQTPRYLIKTRGQQVTLSCSPISGHRSVSWYQQTPGQGLQFLFEYFSETQRNKGNFPGRFSGRQFSNSRSEMNVSTLELGDSALYLCASSLVSANSPLHFGNGTRLTVT.

In this sample, this clonotype turned up many times. The chain is built from TRBV15 and TRBJ2-1; D uncertain. The CDR3 is made up of 14 amino acids. Germline V lookup: CDR1 LNHNV, CDR2 YYDKDF (reference sequence). The ends were cut back, 3 bases at V and 8 bases at J, with 14 bases in the middle. CDR3 protein: CATSSLVSPYEQFF. CDR3 in DNA: TGTGCCACCAGCAGCCTCGTATCTCCCTATGAGCAGTTCTTC. Using reference TRBV15 and TRBJ2-1 for the parts outside the CDR3, the full variable domain is DAMVIQNPRYQVTQFGKPVTLSCSQTLNHNVMYWYQQKSSQAPKLLFHYYDKDFNNEADTPDNFQSRRPNTSFCFLDIRSPGLGDTAMYLCATSSLVSPYEQFFGPGTRLTVL.

In nucleotides, the CDR3 is TGTGCCAGCTCACTAGGACAGGGGCCGAACTATGGCTACACCTTC. Amino acid sequence: CASSLGQGPNYGYTF. The rearrangement joins TRBV18 to TRBJ1-2, with 9 positions matching TRBD1. Trimming at V came to 4 bases and at J to 2 bases, leaving 5 bases not matched to a gene. The length of the CDR3 is 15 residues. The germline V gene has CDR1 KGHSH and CDR2 LQKENI.

There are many counts of this clonotype. This chain links TRBV11-1 with TRBJ2-1; 8 bases align to TRBD2. Trimming at V came to 5 bases and at J to 2 bases, leaving 5 bases not matched to a gene. Germline CDR1 and CDR2: SGHAT and FQDESV (reference sequence). The CDR3 is made up of 15 amino acids. The CDR3 DNA follows: TGTGCCAGCAGCCTCCAGCGGGAGCCCTACAATGAGCAGTTCTTC. This codes for CASSLQREPYNEQFF.

This clonotype was counted between two and nine times. The chain joins TRBV28 to TRBJ2-7; D remains unclear. The germline V gene encodes CDR1 MDHEN and CDR2 SYDVKM. The CDR3 sequence is 14 residues long. The V gene lost 5 bases and the J gene lost 6 bases, with 17 bases spanning the gap. As DNA, the CDR3 is TGTGCCAGCAGTCTGTCACTGGCAGTGCGCGAGCAGTACTTC. This sequence encodes CASSLSLAVREQYF.

This clonotype showed up just a few times. CDR3 coding DNA: TGTGCCAGCTGCGGGGGGAAGCTCAATGAGCAGTTCTTC. This encodes CASCGGKLNEQFF. The chain carries TRBV27 and TRBJ2-1, with 8 bases identical to TRBD2. Germline V gives CDR1 MNHEY, CDR2 SMNVEV (reference sequence). The CDR3 loop spans 13 amino acids. Trimming cost V 8 bases and J 6 bases; bases outside gene matches: 6.

This clonotype showed up many times. The chain has TRBV29-1 and TRBJ2-1; D is uncertain. Germline lookup yields CDR1 SQVTM and CDR2 ANQGSEA. V was clipped by 3 bases and J by 1 base, with 13 bases between them. The CDR3 contains 15 residues. The CDR3 sequence: CSVDDARRSYNEQFF. DNA of the CDR3: TGCAGCGTTGATGACGCACGTAGGTCCTACAATGAGCAGTTCTTC.

Many counts were recorded for this clonotype. This chain joins TRBV12-3 or TRBV12-4 and TRBJ2-1, with TRBD2 matching 8 bases. This CDR3 spans 15 amino acids. Trimming at V came to 7 bases and at J to 2 bases, leaving 7 bases not matched to a gene. CDR3 bases: TGTGCCAGCACCCCGGGACTAGGGGCCTACAATGAGCAGTTCTTC. Translation: CASTPGLGAYNEQFF.

This clonotype was detected ten times or more. This sequence joins TRBV11-1 and TRBJ1-1; D perhaps matches TRBD1 (6 bases). Germline CDR1 and CDR2: SGHAT and FQDESV (reference sequence). Trimming cost V 0 bases and J 3 bases, with 8 bases left between them. The CDR3 loop spans 14 amino acids. CDR3 residues: CASSLAAGDTEAFF. CDR3 bases: TGTGCCAGCAGCTTAGCGGCAGGGGACACTGAAGCTTTCTTT.